This T cell receptor beta chain was captured by sequencing in a study of cytomegalovirus exposure and HLA in healthy donors. 60 Vbeta and 13 Jbeta primers were used in PCR. Per the authors' pipeline: Roughly 10 million shared chains were among the about 80 million unique TCR beta chains that a later analysis counted. The table came from immunoSEQ multiplex PCR; TCRdb's copy has only in-frame clones and leaves some out. V and J calls and clone size are those listed in that table; D and trimming were worked out from the DNA. The sample lists about 110,000 clones, about 80% occurring once. This CDR3 region has 14 residues. Notes on this clone: Its antigen is undetermined.

Findings and caveats of the study: Prediction of most subjects' HLA-A and HLA-B alleles by TCR beta sequences was reportedly accurate.

Sample: PBMCs. The clonotype was recovered from a woman between 45 and 65 years old in good health and CMV-seropositive. The chain couples TRBV21-1 to TRBJ2-7; TRBD1, the table's D call, was not compared with the DNA. TRBV21-1 is labeled a pseudogene. CDR3 sequence: CASSRGGGGYEQYF. The CDR3 nucleotides are TGTGCCAGCAGCCGAGGAGGGGGCGGGTACGAGCAGTACTTC.